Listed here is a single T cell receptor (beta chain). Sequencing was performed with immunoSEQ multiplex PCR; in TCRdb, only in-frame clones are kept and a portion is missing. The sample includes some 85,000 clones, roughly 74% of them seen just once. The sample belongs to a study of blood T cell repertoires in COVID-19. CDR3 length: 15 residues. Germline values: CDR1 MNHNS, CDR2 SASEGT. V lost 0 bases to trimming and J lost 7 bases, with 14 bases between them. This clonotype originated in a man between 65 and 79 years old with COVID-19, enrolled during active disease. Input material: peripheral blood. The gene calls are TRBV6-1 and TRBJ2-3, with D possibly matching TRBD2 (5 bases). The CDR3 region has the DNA TGTGCCAGCAGTGAAGCTTTCCTAGGCGGGCATACGCAGTATTTT. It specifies CASSEAFLGGHTQYF.